This T cell receptor (beta chain) was sequenced for a study of shared clonotypes between healthy human individuals. In germline, CDR1 is SGHTA, CDR2 FQGTGA. The V segment lost 5 bases and the J segment 1 base; nucleotides outside the gene matches: 7. The CDR3 is 15 residues long. Produced via immunoSEQ multiplex PCR; TCRdb's table is partial and in-frame only. The profile shows about 2.4 million clones, 80% to 95% of them singletons. Material for sequencing was naive CD4+ T cells from PBMCs. Subset indicated: CD45RA+ positively selected. This receptor was obtained from a man younger than 35 in good health. Some clones in this sample may be carry-over from other donors' samples. V gene TRBV7-3 combines with J gene TRBJ2-7; 8 nucleotides line up with TRBD2. The CDR3 nucleotides read TGTGCCAGCAGCCCTTCCACTAGCGGTTCCTACGAGCAGTACTTC. It is translated as CASSPSTSGSYEQYF.